This note documents a single TCR beta chain sequence. The antigen it recognizes is unknown. No clone much larger than this one lies a single base away; base qualities are absent. The study evaluated CTLA-4 blockade (ipilimumab) given together with focal radiation therapy in patients who had chemo-refractory metastatic non-small-cell lung cancer. This specimen comes from a study of radiotherapy plus CTLA-4 blockade in lung cancer (dated by TCRdb to 2016 to 2018). For the wider study: Among the enrolled patients, roughly 17% had an objective response, and around 31% reached disease control. What the authors observed across the whole study: The strongest predictors of response, as reported, were early dynamic changes in blood T cell clones along with a rise in serum interferon-beta after radiation. After treatment with radiotherapy and ipilimumab, TCR clones that originated in tumors expanded in peripheral blood.

The germline V gene provides CDR1 SQVTM and CDR2 ANQGSEA. Trimming takes 4 bases from V and 6 bases from J, and the germline ends sit 9 bases apart. There are 11 amino acids in the CDR3, from cysteine to phenylalanine inclusive. Of the read, only the CDR3 DNA is kept; its 33 bases are in frame from base 1. Library prep was done by the immunoSEQ multiplex PCR assay. The immuneACCESS repertoire file appears here via TCRdb, limited to in-frame rearrangements. These files lack a portion of the clones; in checked studies, under half of the deficit traces to unresolved V genes, and the cause of the others is not known. The sample contains some 73,000 clones, 78% of them found a single time. The ten largest clones represent 20% to 25% of the sample.

The TCR sequence derives from a human donor with non-small cell lung cancer whose response to radiotherapy plus ipilimumab could not be evaluated. Some clones in this sample may be carry-over from other donors' samples. Recombination connected TRBV29-1 to TRBJ1-1, with a tentative D gene TRBD1 over 6 matching bases. The input for sequencing was peripheral blood, taken from a patient treated with radiotherapy plus ipilimumab. The CDR3 reads CSVGRTAEAFF. The nucleotide sequence is given as TGCAGCGTTGGCCGGACAGCTGAAGCTTTCTTT. The entire variable domain, with the stretches around the CDR3 drawn from the reference TRBV29-1 and TRBJ1-1 proteins, is SAVISQKPSRDICQRGTSLTIQCQVDSQVTMMFWYRQQPGQSLTLIATANQGSEATYESGFVIDKFPISRPNLTFSTLTVSNMSPEDSSIYLCSVGRTAEAFFGQGTRLTVV.